This T cell receptor (beta chain) was recovered during a study of blood T cell repertoires in COVID-19. Overall study: The samples span acute and convalescent COVID-19 from the United States, Italy and Spain. PBMCs, B-cell-depleted T cells, or T cells were the source of the cDNA or gDNA that made up the material.

The V and J ends lost 3 bases and 0 bases respectively, with 15 bases between them. Germline CDR1 is SGHTA and CDR2 is FQGNSA. The CDR3 runs to 17 residues. Original processing methods: Amplification of reference gene primers was used by the study to estimate nucleated cell counts. The data were produced by immunoSEQ multiplex PCR, yet TCRdb's version contains in-frame clones alone and is incomplete. V, J and clone size derive from that table, while D and trimming were established from the DNA sequence. This sample has 250,000 to 400,000 clones, with more than 70% found just once. The chain recombines TRBV7-2 with TRBJ2-1; TRBD1 might be the D (5 bases). The TCR comes from a woman aged 30 to 39 with COVID-19, enrolled during active disease. The sample consisted of peripheral blood. CDR3 amino acids: CASSLGPQTSSYNEQFF. In nucleotides, the CDR3 is TGTGCCAGCAGCTTGGGGCCGCAGACGAGCTCCTACAATGAGCAGTTCTTC.